One sample yielded the 18 T cell receptor beta chains listed below, sequenced in a study of CD8+CD57+ T cells in acquired aplastic anemia. It was genomic DNA that served as the template for profiling TCR beta VDJ and CDR3. TCRdb ran MiXCR on the reads and lists one entry per CDR3 protein. The sample shows about 190,000 distinct CDR3 sequences, 50% to 55% of them seen only once. The sequenced material came from sorted CD4+, CD8+, or CD8+CD57+ T cells (not recorded which) from PBMCs. Receptors originate from a human donor in good health, serving as a control.

This CDR3 is CASSSDTHTGELFF. As DNA, the CDR3 is TGTGCCAGCAGCTCGGACACACACACCGGGGAGCTGTTTTTT. V gene TRBV7-3 combines with J gene TRBJ2-2; tentatively, D is TRBD1 (5 bases). From germline, CDR1 is SGHTA and CDR2 FQGTGA. The CDR3 runs to 14 residues. The V and J ends lost 4 bases and 3 bases respectively, with 9 bases between them.

The J gene is TRBJ1-2, the V gene TRBV9; D uncertain. The CDR3 covers 13 residues. Per the germline V gene, CDR1 is SGDLS and CDR2 is YYNGEE. Trimming cost V 5 bases and J 7 bases, with 15 bases left between them. The CDR3 protein is CASSHGQASGYTF. The DNA for the CDR3 is TGTGCCAGCAGTCACGGTCAGGCATCTGGCTACACCTTC.

At least ten counts were recorded for this clonotype. This chain joins TRBV5-6 and TRBJ2-7; D is unclear. The CDR3 extends over 14 amino acids. The germline V gene encodes CDR1 SGHDT and CDR2 YYEEEE. The V and J ends lost 1 base and 3 bases respectively, with 11 bases between them. The CDR3 DNA follows: TGTGCCAGCAGCTTGCAGCGTTCCCACTACGAGCAGTACTTC. The encoded protein is CASSLQRSHYEQYF.

This clonotype was counted ten times or more. The CDR3 spells CASSLDLLGTEKYF. DNA of the CDR3: TGCGCCAGCAGCTTGGACCTTCTGGGGACAGAGAAGTATTTT. This chain links TRBV5-1 with TRBJ2-3; 7 bases are shared with TRBD1. V trimming: 0 bases; J trimming: 13 bases; junction bases outside the gene matches: 11. Germline CDR1 is SGHRS and CDR2 is YFSETQ. The CDR3 is 14 residues long.

This chain uses TRBV20-1 with TRBJ2-1; 7 nucleotides agree with TRBD2. This CDR3 comprises 17 residues. Germline loops: CDR1 DFQATT, CDR2 SNEGSKA (reference sequence). V lost 4 bases, J lost 5 bases, and 17 bases stayed unmatched. The DNA for the CDR3 is TGCAGTGCTATAAGCGGGGTGGGTCCCATCCCCCACAATGAGCAGTTCTTC. Encoded protein: CSAISGVGPIPHNEQFF.

In its sample, this clonotype was seen many times. V usage is TRBV9 and J usage is TRBJ1-1; D gene unclear. V was cut by 4 bases and J by 3 bases, with 7 bases left in between. The germline V gene encodes CDR1 SGDLS and CDR2 YYNGEE. The CDR3 runs to 12 residues. Here the CDR3 reads CASSNRDTEAFF. In nucleotides, the CDR3 is TGTGCCAGCAGCAACCGGGACACTGAAGCTTTCTTT.

This rearrangement joins TRBV12-3 or TRBV12-4 to TRBJ1-1; D is perhaps TRBD1 (6 bases). The CDR3 runs to 14 residues. Trimming pared 6 bases from V and 1 base from J, leaving 12 bases between. DNA for the CDR3: TGTGCCAGCAGGGAGCGGGGACAGAACACTGAAGCTTTCTTT. Translation: CASRERGQNTEAFF.

This chain joins TRBV25-1 and TRBJ2-3; D is unclear. The CDR3 is 14 residues long. Germline values: CDR1 MGHDK, CDR2 SYGVNS. The V and J ends lost 3 bases and 6 bases respectively, with 13 bases between them. CDR3 loop: CASSERPLRDTQYF. CDR3 DNA sequence: TGTGCCAGCAGTGAGCGTCCACTTCGGGATACGCAGTATTTT.

V gene TRBV19 combines with J gene TRBJ1-1; D is uncertain. CDR3 length: 14 residues. The V and J ends lost 7 bases and 0 bases respectively, with 12 bases between them. The germline CDR1 and CDR2 sequences are LNHDA and SQIVND (reference sequence). The CDR3 region is CASNQQSMNTEAFF. CDR3 in DNA: TGTGCCAGTAACCAACAGAGCATGAACACTGAAGCTTTCTTT.

As to this clonotype: The junction does not match germline at one end; this may be a read error. The V and J genes are TRBV15 and TRBJ2-7; D gene uncertain. This CDR3 contains 15 residues. The V gene's germline CDR1 is LNHNV and CDR2 YYDKDF (reference sequence). CDR3 bases: TGTGCCACCAGCGGAGATCGAGGAAGCTTCGACGAGCAGCACTTC. It translates to CATSGDRGSFDEQHF.

The V gene is TRBV5-1, the J gene TRBJ1-6; no reliable D call. Per germline, CDR1 SGHRS and CDR2 YFSETQ. The CDR3 has 15 amino acids. The ends were cut back, 1 base at V and 5 bases at J, with 10 bases in the middle. The CDR3 spells CASSLLGIDNSPLHF. CDR3 sequence (DNA): TGCGCCAGCAGCTTGCTGGGTATAGATAATTCACCCCTCCACTTT.

The V call is TRBV7-2, the J call TRBJ2-1; TRBD2 agrees at 9 bases. The CDR3 is made up of 13 amino acids. Germline values: CDR1 SGHTA, CDR2 FQGNSA. V was clipped by 5 bases and J by 9 bases; unmatched bases: 5. This CDR3 reads CASSPGTSTEQFF. In DNA, the CDR3 is TGTGCCAGCAGCCCCGGGACTAGCACTGAGCAGTTCTTC.

This clonotype occurred a few times. The V call is TRBV15, the J call TRBJ2-7; D perhaps matches TRBD1 (6 bases). V shed 4 bases and J shed 3 bases, with 16 bases lying between them. This CDR3 has 15 residues. Germline-derived CDR1 and CDR2 are LNHNV and YYDKDF (reference sequence). The CDR3 reads CATSIKQGGGYEQYF. The DNA of the CDR3 is TGTGCCACCAGCATCAAACAGGGCGGAGGCTACGAGCAGTACTTC.

For this clonotype: A much larger clone differs by one base, so this may be a read error. No conserved phenylalanine or tryptophan ends this CDR3, so it is likely a read error. The chain carries TRBV2 and TRBJ2-3, with TRBD2 matching 10 bases. Germline V gene sequence: CDR1 SNHLY, CDR2 FYNNEI. This CDR3 is 14 amino acids long. Unmatched junction bases numbered 3, after V lost 5 bases and J lost 4 bases. In DNA form, the CDR3 reads TGTGCCAGCAGTAGCGGGGGGGCCCCAGATACGCAGTATCTT. This sequence encodes CASSSGGAPDTQYL.

This clonotype occurred a few times. V and J are TRBV7-2 and TRBJ2-5; the match to TRBD2 covers 7 bases. The ends lost 5 bases at V and 4 bases at J; junction bases unmatched: 4. The CDR3 contains 13 residues. Germline lookup yields CDR1 SGHTA and CDR2 FQGNSA. Here the CDR3 reads CASSRGERETQYF. CDR3 nucleotides: TGTGCCAGCAGCCGGGGGGAGCGAGAGACCCAGTACTTC.

This clonotype was seen just once. The chain employs TRBV2 and TRBJ2-7, with D perhaps TRBD1 or TRBD2 (6 bases each). The CDR3 is 15 residues long. Trimming shortened V by 6 bases and J by 1 base, and 16 bases separated the two germline ends. The germline V gene encodes CDR1 SNHLY and CDR2 FYNNEI. As DNA, the CDR3 is TGTGCCAGCAGCTTAGGGGGGAAGAGTTCCTACGAGCAGTACTTC. Translating it yields CASSLGGKSSYEQYF. Drawing the rest from reference TRBV2 and TRBJ2-7, the complete variable domain is EPEVTQTPSHQVTQMGQEVILRCVPISNHLYFYWYRQILGQKVEFLVSFYNNEISEKSEIFDDQFSVERPDGSNFTLKIRSTKLEDSAMYFCASSLGGKSSYEQYFGPGTRLTVT.

The genes are TRBV25-1 and TRBJ1-6; D may be TRBD1 (6 bases). The CDR3 runs 17 residues. Germline V gene lookup returns CDR1 MGHDK and CDR2 SYGVNS. V shed 2 bases and J shed 5 bases, with 16 bases lying between them. The CDR3 region has the DNA TGTGCCAGCAGTGAAAGAGGAGGGGGTGTCAATAATTCACCCCTCCACTTT. This encodes CASSERGGGVNNSPLHF.

Ten or more counts support this clonotype. The genes are TRBV10-3 and TRBJ2-7, with a weak D call TRBD1 (5 bases). Germline-derived CDR1 and CDR2 are ENHRY and SYGVKD. The V end lost 10 bases, the J end lost 1 base, and 17 bases lay between the germline ends. CDR3 length: 14 residues. The CDR3 bases are TGTGCCACCAAAACAGGCCTGGAGTCCTACGAGCAGTACTTC. This encodes CATKTGLESYEQYF.